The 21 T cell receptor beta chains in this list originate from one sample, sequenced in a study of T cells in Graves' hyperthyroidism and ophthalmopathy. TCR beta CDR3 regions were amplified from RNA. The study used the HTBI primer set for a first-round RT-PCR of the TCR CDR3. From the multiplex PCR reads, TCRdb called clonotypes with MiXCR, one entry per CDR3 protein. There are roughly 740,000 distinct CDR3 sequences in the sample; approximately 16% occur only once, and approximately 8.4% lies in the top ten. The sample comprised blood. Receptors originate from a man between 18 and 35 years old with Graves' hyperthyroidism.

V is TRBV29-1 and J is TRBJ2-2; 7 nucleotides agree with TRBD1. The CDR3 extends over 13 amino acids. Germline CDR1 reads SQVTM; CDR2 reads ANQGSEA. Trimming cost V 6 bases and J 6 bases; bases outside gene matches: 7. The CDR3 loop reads CSVGQALAGELFF. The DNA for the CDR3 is TGCAGCGTCGGACAGGCCCTCGCCGGGGAGCTGTTTTTT.

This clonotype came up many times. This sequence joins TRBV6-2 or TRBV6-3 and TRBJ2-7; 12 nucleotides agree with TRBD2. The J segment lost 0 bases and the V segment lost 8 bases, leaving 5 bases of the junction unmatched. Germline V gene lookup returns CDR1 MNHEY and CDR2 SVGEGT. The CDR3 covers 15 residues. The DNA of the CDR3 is TGTGCCAGCTACCTAGCGGGAGGGCCCTCCTACGAGCAGTACTTC. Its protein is CASYLAGGPSYEQYF.

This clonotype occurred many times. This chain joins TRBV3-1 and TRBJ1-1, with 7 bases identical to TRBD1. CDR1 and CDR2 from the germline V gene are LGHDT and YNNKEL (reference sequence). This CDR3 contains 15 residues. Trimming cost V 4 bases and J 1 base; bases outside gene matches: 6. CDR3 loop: CASSPRGQANTEAFF. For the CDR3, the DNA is TGTGCCAGCAGCCCGAGAGGACAGGCGAACACTGAAGCTTTCTTT.

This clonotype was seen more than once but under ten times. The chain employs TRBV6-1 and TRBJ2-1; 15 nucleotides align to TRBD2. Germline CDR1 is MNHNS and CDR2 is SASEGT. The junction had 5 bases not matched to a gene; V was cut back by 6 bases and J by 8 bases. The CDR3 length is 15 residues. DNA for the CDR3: TGTGCCAGCAGAAAGGGACTAGCGGGAGGATATGAGCAGTTCTTC. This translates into CASRKGLAGGYEQFF.

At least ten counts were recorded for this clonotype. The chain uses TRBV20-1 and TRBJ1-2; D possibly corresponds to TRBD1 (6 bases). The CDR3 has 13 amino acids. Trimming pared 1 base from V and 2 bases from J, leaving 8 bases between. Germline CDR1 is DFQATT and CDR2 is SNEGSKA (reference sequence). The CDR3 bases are TGCAGTGCTAGAGGGACAGCGAACTATGGCTACACCTTC. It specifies CSARGTANYGYTF.

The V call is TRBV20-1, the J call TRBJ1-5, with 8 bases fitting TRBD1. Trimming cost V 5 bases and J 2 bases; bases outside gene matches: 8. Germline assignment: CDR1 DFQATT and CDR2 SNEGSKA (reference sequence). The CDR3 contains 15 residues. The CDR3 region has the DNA TGCAGTGCTGCAGCTCCGGGACAGGGCAATCAGCCCCAGCATTTT. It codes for CSAAAPGQGNQPQHF.

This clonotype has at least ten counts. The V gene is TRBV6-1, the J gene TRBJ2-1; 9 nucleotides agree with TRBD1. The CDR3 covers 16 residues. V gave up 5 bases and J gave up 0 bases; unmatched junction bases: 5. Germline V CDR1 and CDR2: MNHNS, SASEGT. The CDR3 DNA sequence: TGTGCCAGCAGTCCCGGGACAGGGCCCTCCTACAATGAGCAGTTCTTC. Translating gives CASSPGTGPSYNEQFF.

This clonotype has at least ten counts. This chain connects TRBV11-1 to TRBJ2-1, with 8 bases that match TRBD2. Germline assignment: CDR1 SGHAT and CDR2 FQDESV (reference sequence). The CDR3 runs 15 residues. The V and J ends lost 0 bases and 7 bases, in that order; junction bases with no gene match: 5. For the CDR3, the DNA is TGTGCCAGCAGCTTAGCGCGGGGGGCAGGGAATGAGCAGTTCTTC. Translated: CASSLARGAGNEQFF.

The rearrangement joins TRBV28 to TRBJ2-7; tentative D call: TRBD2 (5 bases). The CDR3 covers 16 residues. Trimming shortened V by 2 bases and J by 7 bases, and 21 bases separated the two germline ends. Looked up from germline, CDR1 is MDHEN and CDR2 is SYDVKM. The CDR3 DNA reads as TGTGCCAGCAGTTTAGACCCTTCTACGGGGTCCTGGGAGCAGTACTTC. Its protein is CASSLDPSTGSWEQYF.

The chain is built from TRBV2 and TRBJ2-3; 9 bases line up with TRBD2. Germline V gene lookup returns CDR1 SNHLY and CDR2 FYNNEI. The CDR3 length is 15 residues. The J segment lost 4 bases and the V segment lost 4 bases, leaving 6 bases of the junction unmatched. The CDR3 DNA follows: TGTGCCAGCAGTGGGGCGGGGGGGCCGCCAGATACGCAGTATTTT. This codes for CASSGAGGPPDTQYF.

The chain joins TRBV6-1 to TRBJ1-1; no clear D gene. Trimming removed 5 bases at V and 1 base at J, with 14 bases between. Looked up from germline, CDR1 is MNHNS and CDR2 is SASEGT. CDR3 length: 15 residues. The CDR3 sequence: CASSFLGEWNTEAFF. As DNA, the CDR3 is TGTGCCAGCAGTTTCCTCGGGGAATGGAACACTGAAGCTTTCTTT.

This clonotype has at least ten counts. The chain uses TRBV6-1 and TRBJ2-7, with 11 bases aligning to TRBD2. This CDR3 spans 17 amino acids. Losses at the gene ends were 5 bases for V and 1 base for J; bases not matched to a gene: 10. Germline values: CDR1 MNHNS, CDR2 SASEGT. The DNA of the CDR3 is TGTGCCAGCAGTCCCCCAGCTGGGACTAGCGGTTCCTACGAGCAGTACTTC. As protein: CASSPPAGTSGSYEQYF.

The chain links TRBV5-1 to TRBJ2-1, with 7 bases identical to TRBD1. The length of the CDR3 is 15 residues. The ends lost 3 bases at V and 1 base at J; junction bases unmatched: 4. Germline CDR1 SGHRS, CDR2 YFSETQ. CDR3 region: CASSSTGPSYNEQFF. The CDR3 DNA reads TGCGCCAGCAGCTCGACAGGGCCTTCCTACAATGAGCAGTTCTTC.

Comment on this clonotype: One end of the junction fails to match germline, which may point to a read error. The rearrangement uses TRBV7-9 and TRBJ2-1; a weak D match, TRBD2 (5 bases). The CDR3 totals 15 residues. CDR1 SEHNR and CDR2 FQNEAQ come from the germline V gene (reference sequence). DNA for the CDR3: TGTGCCAGCAGCAAACCGCGGGTAGGGAGCAATGGGCAGTTCTTC. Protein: CASSKPRVGSNGQFF.

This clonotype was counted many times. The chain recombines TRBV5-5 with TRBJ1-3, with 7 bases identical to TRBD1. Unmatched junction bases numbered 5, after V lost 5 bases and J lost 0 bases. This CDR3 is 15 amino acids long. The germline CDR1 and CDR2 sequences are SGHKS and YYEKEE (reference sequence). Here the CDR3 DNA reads TGTGCCAGCAGTTTAGAGGGGGCCTCTGGAAACACCATATATTTT. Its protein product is CASSLEGASGNTIYF.

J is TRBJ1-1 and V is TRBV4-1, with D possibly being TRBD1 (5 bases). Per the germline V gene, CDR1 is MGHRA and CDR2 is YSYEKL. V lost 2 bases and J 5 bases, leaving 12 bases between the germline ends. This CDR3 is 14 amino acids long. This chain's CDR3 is CASSQSGRLTEAFF. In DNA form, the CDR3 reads TGCGCCAGCAGCCAATCAGGGAGGTTGACTGAAGCTTTCTTT.

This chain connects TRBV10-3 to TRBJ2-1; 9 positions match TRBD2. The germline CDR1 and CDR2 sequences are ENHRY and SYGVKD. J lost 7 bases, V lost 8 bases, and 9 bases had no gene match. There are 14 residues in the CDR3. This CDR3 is CAIRAGGGLNEQFF. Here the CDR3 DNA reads TGTGCCATCCGCGCGGGAGGGGGTTTGAATGAGCAGTTCTTC.

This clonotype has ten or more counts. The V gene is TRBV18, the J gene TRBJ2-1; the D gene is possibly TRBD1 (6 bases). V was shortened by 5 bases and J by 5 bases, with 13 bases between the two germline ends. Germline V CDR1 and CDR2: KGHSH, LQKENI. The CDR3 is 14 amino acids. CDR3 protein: CASSDSWTDNEQFF. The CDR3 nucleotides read TGTGCCAGCTCAGATAGTTGGACAGACAATGAGCAGTTCTTC.

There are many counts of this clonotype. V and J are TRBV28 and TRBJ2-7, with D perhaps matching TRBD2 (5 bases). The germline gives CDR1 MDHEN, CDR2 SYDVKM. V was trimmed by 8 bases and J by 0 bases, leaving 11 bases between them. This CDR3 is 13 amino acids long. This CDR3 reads CASRAALSYEQYF. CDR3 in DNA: TGTGCCAGCCGAGCGGCACTCTCCTACGAGCAGTACTTC.

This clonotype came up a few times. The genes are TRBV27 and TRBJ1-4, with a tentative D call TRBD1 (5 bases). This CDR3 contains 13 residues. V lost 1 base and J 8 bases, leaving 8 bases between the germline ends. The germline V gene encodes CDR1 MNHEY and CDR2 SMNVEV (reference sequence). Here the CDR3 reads CASSLFKGEKLFF. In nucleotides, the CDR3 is TGTGCCAGCAGTTTATTTAAGGGGGAAAAACTGTTTTTT.

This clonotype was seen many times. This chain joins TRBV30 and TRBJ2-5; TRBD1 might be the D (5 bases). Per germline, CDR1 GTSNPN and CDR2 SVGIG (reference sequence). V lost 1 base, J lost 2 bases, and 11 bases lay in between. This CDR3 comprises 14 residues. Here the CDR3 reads CAWSEAGWQETQYF. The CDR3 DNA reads TGTGCCTGGAGTGAGGCAGGGTGGCAAGAGACCCAGTACTTC.